The 14 T cell receptor beta chains below come from one sample, sequenced in a study of blood T cell repertoires in COVID-19. Some clones are missing from TCRdb's copy, which holds only in-frame ones; the method was immunoSEQ multiplex PCR. The sample holds about 100,000 clones, roughly four fifths seen once. The sequenced material came from peripheral blood. These receptor sequences come from a man in his 70s with active or convalescent COVID-19.

The J gene is TRBJ1-2, the V gene TRBV2; no clear D. The V gene lost 5 bases and the J gene lost 0 bases, with 10 bases spanning the gap. The CDR3 is 14 amino acids. CDR1 and CDR2 from the germline V gene are SNHLY and FYNNEI. The CDR3 reads CASSNTAPNYGYTF. CDR3 nucleotides: TGTGCCAGCAGTAACACAGCTCCTAACTATGGCTACACCTTC.

The V gene is TRBV3-1 (or the pseudogene TRBV3-2), the J gene TRBJ1-1; D may be TRBD1 (6 bases). V lost 7 bases to trimming and J lost 8 bases, with 23 bases between them. The CDR3 sequence is 15 residues long. CDR1 LGHDT and CDR2 YNNKEL come from the germline V gene (reference sequence). This chain's CDR3 is CASTPRDTRPGEAFF. The CDR3 DNA reads as TGTGCCAGCACCCCTCGGGACACTCGACCGGGAGAAGCTTTCTTT.

The gene calls are TRBV6-2 or TRBV6-3 and TRBJ1-1; TRBD1 is a possible D gene (6 bases). The germline V gene has CDR1 MNHEY and CDR2 SVGEGT. The CDR3 consists of 15 residues. V lost 6 bases to trimming and J lost 5 bases, with 19 bases between them. The CDR3 DNA reads TGTGCCAGCAGCCTCCATCAGGGGCTAGGAACTGAAGCTTTCTTT. Its translation is CASSLHQGLGTEAFF.

The gene calls are TRBV9 and TRBJ2-5; possible D gene TRBD2, 8 bases. V dropped 4 bases and J dropped 4 bases, with 20 bases sitting between them. This CDR3 region has 16 residues. Germline lookup yields CDR1 SGDLS and CDR2 YYNGEE. CDR3 protein: CASSYRPGGGRETQYF. The CDR3 DNA reads TGTGCCAGCAGCTACCGACCGGGAGGGGGCAGAGAGACCCAGTACTTC. Complete variable domain (other parts from reference TRBV9 and TRBJ2-5): DSGVTQTPKHLITATGQRVTLRCSPRSGDLSVYWYQQSLDQGLQFLIQYYNGEERAKGNILERFSAQQFPDLHSELNLSSLELGDSALYFCASSYRPGGGRETQYFGPGTRLLVL.

The chain combines TRBV7-6 with TRBJ2-7; 8 nucleotides line up with TRBD1. With V trimmed by 5 bases and J by 6 bases, 6 bases remained unmatched. The CDR3 is 13 amino acids. CDR1 is SGHVS and CDR2 is FNYEAQ in the germline V gene. DNA for the CDR3: TGTGCCAGCAGCGAGAACACAGGGGGCGAGCAGTACTTC. As protein: CASSENTGGEQYF.

This clone was picked up one time. The chain is built from TRBV11-2 and TRBJ1-2, with D uncertain. The length of the CDR3 is 15 residues. V was shortened by 0 bases and J by 1 base, with 9 bases between the two germline ends. Germline CDR1 and CDR2: SGHAT and FQNNGV. The CDR3 DNA follows: TGTGCCAGCAGCTTAGAAGGCGGTTTTAACTATGGCTACACCTTC. Protein: CASSLEGGFNYGYTF.

The genes are TRBV5-1 and TRBJ1-2; 7 nucleotides align to TRBD1. Germline V CDR1 and CDR2: SGHRS, YFSETQ. J gave up 3 bases and V 4 bases, and 9 bases lay outside the gene matches. CDR3 size: 15 residues. CDR3 in amino acids: CASSLPRDSDYGYTF. The CDR3 region has the DNA TGCGCCAGCAGCCTACCCCGGGACAGCGACTATGGCTACACCTTC.

The V and J genes are TRBV6-5 and TRBJ2-7; D perhaps matches TRBD2 (6 bases). The germline V and J ends were trimmed by 11 bases and 0 bases, with 14 bases remaining between them. This CDR3 contains 13 residues. CDR1 and CDR2 (germline): MNHEY, SVGAGI. The CDR3 loop is CACRRGSSYEQYF. CDR3 bases: TGTGCCTGCCGGCGGGGCAGCTCCTACGAGCAGTACTTC.

The chain combines TRBV30 with TRBJ1-1; TRBD1 might be the D (6 bases). Per germline, CDR1 GTSNPN and CDR2 SVGIG (reference sequence). The germline V and J ends were trimmed by 7 bases and 5 bases, with 11 bases remaining between them. The CDR3 runs 11 residues. CDR3 bases: TGTGCCTCCTTACAGGGAACTGAAGCTTTCTTT. Amino acid sequence: CASLQGTEAFF.

The chain recombines TRBV6-5 with TRBJ1-2; possibly TRBD1 for D (6 bases). V lost 0 bases and J 2 bases, leaving 7 bases between the germline ends. Per germline, CDR1 MNHEY and CDR2 SVGAGI. The CDR3 spans 14 residues. The CDR3 loop is CASSYSQGNYGYTF. CDR3 DNA: TGTGCCAGCAGTTACTCCCAGGGGAACTATGGCTACACCTTC.

This chain uses TRBV7-9 with TRBJ2-2; D unresolved. Deletions cut 4 bases from V and 1 base from J, with 13 bases between. Germline CDR1 and CDR2: SEHNR and FQNEAQ (reference sequence). CDR3 length: 16 amino acids. Here the CDR3 DNA reads TGTGCCAGCAGCTACCCTGGGCCTTTGAACACCGGGGAGCTGTTTTTT. The encoded protein is CASSYPGPLNTGELFF.

The V call is TRBV6-5, the J call TRBJ2-1, with D perhaps TRBD2 (5 bases). CDR3 length: 13 residues. Trimming left V 5 bases short and J 8 bases short, with 13 bases between. Germline CDR1 reads MNHEY; CDR2 reads SVGAGI. The chain's CDR3 is CASSPNLAYEQFF. CDR3 in DNA: TGTGCCAGCAGTCCGAACCTAGCATATGAGCAGTTCTTC.

The J gene is TRBJ1-3, the V gene TRBV28; weak D call: TRBD1 (5 bases). This CDR3 region has 16 residues. With 2 bases removed from V and 0 bases from J, the gap between germline ends came to 11 bases. Germline V gene sequence: CDR1 MDHEN, CDR2 SYDVKM. In DNA form, the CDR3 reads TGTGCCAGCAGTTTACTGACAGCGACCTCTGGAAACACCATATATTTT. Translated, it gives CASSLLTATSGNTIYF.

The V gene is TRBV28, the J gene TRBJ2-7; the D gene is possibly TRBD2 (6 bases). Germline V lookup: CDR1 MDHEN, CDR2 SYDVKM. There are 16 residues in the CDR3. V gave up 3 bases and J gave up 4 bases, with 19 bases separating them. This CDR3 reads CASSLFGLAGMYEQYF. CDR3 sequence (DNA): TGTGCCAGCAGTTTGTTTGGCCTCGCGGGAATGTACGAGCAGTACTTC.